The entry below describes one TCR beta chain. This entry is derived from a study of human T cells and chemical hapten exposure. TCRdb re-called the RACE reads with MiXCR, one entry per CDR3 protein. In the table there are about 99,000 distinct CDR3 sequences, about an eighth of which are singletons. Time point indicated: patch test 1, 2 weeks after DPC sensitization. Treatment reported: therapeutic diphenylcyclopropenone sensitization with weekly scalp DPC. The sequence was obtained from a middle-aged woman with alopecia areata. Some clones in this sample may be carry-over from other donors' samples. Sequencing used whole blood, obtained in connection with sensitization to the hapten diphenylcyclopropenone (DPC).

The CDR3 DNA follows: TGCAGTGCTGGACTAGCCTCCACGACCTGGTACAATGAGCAGTTCTTC. Its protein is CSAGLASTTWYNEQFF. This chain joins TRBV20-1 and TRBJ2-1; 8 bases are shared with TRBD2. Trimming removed 5 bases from V and 4 bases from J; junction bases left unmatched: 13. The CDR3 sequence is 16 residues long. From germline, CDR1 is DFQATT and CDR2 SNEGSKA (reference sequence).